A selection of T cell receptor beta chains follows, all from one sample in a study of identical twins. From the 5' RACE reads, TCRdb called clonotypes with MiXCR, one entry per CDR3 protein. The table records around 690,000 distinct CDR3 sequences, around 20% of them present only once. This sample also appeared in a second study, on T cells expressing NK-cell markers.

The sequencing sample was made of PBMCs. These receptors originate from a woman younger than 35 in good health. The CDR3 runs from the conserved cysteine through the conserved F or W. D genes are given only for firm matches. For some rows the clone size is stated as once, few or many, or as a class when expanded; others skip it.

J gene | D gene | clone size | CDR3 length | V gene | CDR3 protein | CDR3 DNA
TRBJ2-1 | - | - | 15 | TRBV9 | CASSVGGLVYNEQFF | TGTGCCAGCAGCGTAGGCGGGCTGGTGTACAATGAGCAGTTCTTC
TRBJ1-1 | - | few | 13 | TRBV5-1 | CASRVGVNTEAFF | TGCGCCAGCCGGGTCGGGGTAAACACTGAAGCTTTCTTT
TRBJ2-7 | TRBD2 | many | 16 | TRBV7-2 | CASSSTSGLSSYEQYF | TGTGCCAGCAGCTCAACTAGCGGGCTTAGCTCCTACGAGCAGTACTTC
TRBJ1-1 | - | - | 14 | TRBV11-2 | CASSSFRLNTEAFF | TGTGCCAGCAGCTCATTTAGGCTGAACACTGAAGCTTTCTTT
TRBJ2-7 | - | - | 16 | TRBV12-3/TRBV12-4 | CASSPYSGTVGHEQYF | TGTGCCAGCAGCCCATATTCCGGGACGGTCGGGCACGAGCAGTACTTC
TRBJ2-1 | TRBD2 | many | 14 | TRBV12-3/TRBV12-4 | CASSATGTSGGAHF | TGTGCCAGCAGTGCAACCGGGACTAGCGGGGGGGCCCACTTC
TRBJ2-3 | - | - | 14 | TRBV10-3 | CAISGGSNPDTQYF | TGTGCCATCAGTGGGGGTAGCAATCCAGATACGCAGTATTTT
TRBJ2-1 | - | once | 15 | TRBV7-8 | CASSRLVGPYTEQFF | TGTGCCAGCAGCCGGTTGGTGGGTCCCTACACTGAGCAGTTCTTC
TRBJ2-4 | TRBD1 | - | 14 | TRBV11-1 | CASCPRDREHIQYF | TGTGCCAGCTGCCCCCGGGACAGGGAACACATTCAGTACTTC
TRBJ2-1 | - | many | 15 | TRBV10-2 | CASRGSGAFYNEQFF | TGCGCCAGCAGAGGTTCAGGGGCCTTCTACAATGAGCAGTTCTTC
TRBJ2-3 | TRBD1 | - | 15 | TRBV10-3 | CAISPGQRSTDTQYF | TGTGCCATCAGTCCGGGACAGCGTAGCACAGATACGCAGTATTTT
TRBJ2-5 | - | - | 15 | TRBV14 | CASSQARDTQETQYF | TGTGCCAGCAGCCAAGCGCGAGACACTCAAGAGACCCAGTACTTC
TRBJ2-3 | TRBD2 | - | 16 | TRBV20-1 | CSARAFGRESPEVEYF | TGCAGTGCTAGGGCGTTTGGGCGGGAGTCCCCTGAGGTGGAGTATTTT
TRBJ1-1 | - | - | 13 | TRBV20-1 | CSALRDVNTEAFF | TGCAGTGCCCTAAGGGATGTAAACACTGAAGCTTTCTTT
TRBJ2-2 | - | many | 11 | TRBV5-1 | CASSFAGELFF | TGCGCCAGCAGCTTTGCCGGGGAGCTGTTTTTT
TRBJ2-2 | TRBD2 | many | 15 | TRBV12-3/TRBV12-4 | CASSRTSGNTGELFF | TGTGCCAGCAGTCGGACTAGCGGGAACACCGGGGAGCTGTTTTTT
TRBJ2-7 | TRBD1 | - | 12 | TRBV10-2 | CASAGTGNEQYF | TGCGCCAGCGCCGGGACAGGGAATGAGCAGTACTTC
TRBJ2-7 | TRBD2 | few | 15 | TRBV20-1 | CSASGTSGELYEQYF | TGCAGTGCCTCCGGGACTAGCGGGGAACTCTACGAGCAGTACTTC
TRBJ1-2 | - | few | 12 | TRBV5-1 | CASQGSRGGYTF | TGCGCCAGTCAGGGGAGTCGGGGAGGCTACACCTTC
TRBJ2-5 | TRBD1 | once | 14 | TRBV4-2 | CASSHAGTEETQYF | TGTGCCAGCAGCCACGCCGGGACAGAAGAGACCCAGTACTTC
TRBJ2-3 | - | few | 17 | TRBV7-7 | CAAVKFRVARCTDTQYF | TGTGCTGCGGTAAAATTTCGAGTGGCCCGGTGCACAGATACGCAGTATTTT
TRBJ2-2 | - | few | 14 | TRBV12-3/TRBV12-4 | CASRTQLDTGELFF | TGTGCCAGCAGAACACAGCTTGACACCGGGGAGCTGTTTTTT
TRBJ2-7 | - | few | 12 | TRBV12-3/TRBV12-4 | CASRIQGTKQYF | TGTGCCAGCAGGATACAGGGTACGAAGCAGTACTTC
TRBJ1-5 | - | many | 15 | TRBV25-1 | CASSVSGENNQPQHF | TGTGCCAGCAGTGTATCAGGGGAGAACAATCAGCCCCAGCATTTT
TRBJ1-2 | TRBD1 | few | 13 | TRBV5-1 | CASNLDREGGYTF | TGCGCCAGCAACCTGGACAGGGAAGGGGGCTACACCTTC